Shown below are 19 T cell receptor beta chains from a single sample sequenced in a study of T cell changes during pregnancy in multiple sclerosis. Measured with immunoSEQ multiplex PCR; TCRdb has only the in-frame clones, and not every one. This table holds 50,000 to 65,000 clones, approximately 86% found once. The sample in question was CD4+ T cells from peripheral blood mononuclear cells, obtained in the third trimester of pregnancy. These TCRs come from a female donor with multiple sclerosis, enrolled in a pregnancy study.

The chain recombines TRBV2 with TRBJ1-1; maybe TRBD1 (5 bases). CDR1 SNHLY and CDR2 FYNNEI come from the germline V gene. The CDR3 contains 14 residues. The V gene lost 2 bases and the J gene lost 4 bases, with 11 bases spanning the gap. The CDR3 DNA is TGTGCCAGCAGTGAAATTCCCCAGGGCACTGAAGCTTTCTTT. This translates into CASSEIPQGTEAFF.

The J gene is TRBJ2-2, the V gene TRBV21-1; the table's D gene call, TRBD1, was not cross checked with the DNA. TRBV21-1 is given as a pseudogene. CDR3 length: 15 residues. CDR3 amino acids: CASSKDQTNTGELFF. The CDR3 DNA reads as TGTGCCAGCAGCAAAGACCAGACGAACACCGGGGAGCTGTTTTTT.

V usage is TRBV7-2 and J usage is TRBJ2-5, with D possibly TRBD2 on 5 matching bases. The CDR3 spans 18 residues. Per germline, CDR1 SGHTA and CDR2 FQGNSA. Trimming pared 1 base from V and 1 base from J, leaving 19 bases between. The CDR3 DNA follows: TGTGCCAGCAGCTTAGGGACTCCCTACTCCATAATCCAAGAGACCCAGTACTTC. Translation gives CASSLGTPYSIIQETQYF. Supplemented by reference TRBV7-2 and TRBJ2-5, the full variable domain reads GAGVSQSPSNKVTEKGKDVELRCDPISGHTALYWYRQSLGQGLEFLIYFQGNSAPDKSGLPSDRFSAERTGGSVSTLTIQRTQQEDSAVYLCASSLGTPYSIIQETQYFGPGTRLLVL.

This rearrangement joins TRBV4-2 to TRBJ1-2; the D is unclear. The ends were cut back, 1 base at V and 4 bases at J, with 10 bases in the middle. Germline CDR1 is LGHNA and CDR2 is YNFKEQ. CDR3 length: 14 residues. The CDR3, as DNA: TGTGCCAGCAGCCAAGTGGGCTCAATCTATGGCTACACCTTC. It yields the protein CASSQVGSIYGYTF.

The rearrangement uses TRBV10-3 and TRBJ1-5; maybe TRBD1 (6 bases). Looked up from germline, CDR1 is ENHRY and CDR2 is SYGVKD. V lost 4 bases to trimming and J lost 1 base, with 17 bases between them. The CDR3 has 17 amino acids. The CDR3 DNA is TGTGCCATCAGTGGGTTCAGGGCTCAGGGGAGCAATCAGCCCCAGCATTTT. This translates into CAISGFRAQGSNQPQHF.

This sequence joins TRBV19 and TRBJ1-4; no clear D. Germline lookup yields CDR1 LNHDA and CDR2 SQIVND (reference sequence). The CDR3 runs 17 residues. With 5 bases removed from V and 2 bases from J, the gap between germline ends came to 18 bases. CDR3 region: CASSFPLRGSTNEKLFF. The CDR3 DNA reads as TGTGCCAGTAGTTTTCCCCTGAGAGGTTCGACTAATGAAAAACTGTTTTTT.

The chain recombines TRBV2 with TRBJ1-4; D gene unclear. V was clipped by 7 bases and J by 5 bases, with 11 bases between them. The CDR3 has 13 residues. Germline V gene sequence: CDR1 SNHLY, CDR2 FYNNEI. CDR3 residues: CASIGGLNEKLFF. The CDR3, as DNA: TGTGCCAGCATTGGCGGGCTGAATGAAAAACTGTTTTTT.

The rearrangement uses TRBV5-1 and TRBJ1-2, with no clear D. CDR1 and CDR2 from the germline V gene are SGHRS and YFSETQ. Trimming cost V 0 bases and J 4 bases, with 10 bases left between them. CDR3 length: 14 amino acids. The CDR3 nucleotides read TGCGCCAGCAGCTTGGATCGGTCCTTCTATGGCTACACCTTC. It is translated as CASSLDRSFYGYTF. Filled out from reference TRBV5-1 and TRBJ1-2, the complete variable domain reads KAGVTQTPRYLIKTRGQQVTLSCSPISGHRSVSWYQQTPGQGLQFLFEYFSETQRNKGNFPGRFSGRQFSNSRSEMNVSTLELGDSALYLCASSLDRSFYGYTFGSGTRLTVV.

The CDR3, as DNA: TGTGCCAGCAGCTTACGTCAGATGGATACGCAGTATTTT. Translation: CASSLRQMDTQYF. This chain links TRBV7-2 with TRBJ2-3; no firm D call. This CDR3 region has 13 residues. Trimming stripped 2 bases from V and 6 bases from J, with 9 bases between. The germline gives CDR1 SGHTA, CDR2 FQGNSA.

The chain has TRBV5-4 and TRBJ2-3, with D possibly being TRBD1 (5 bases). The germline CDR1 and CDR2 sequences are SGHNT and YYREEE (reference sequence). V lost 0 bases, J lost 0 bases, and 5 bases lay in between. There are 14 residues in the CDR3. This CDR3 is CASSLAGSTDTQYF. For the CDR3, the DNA is TGTGCCAGCAGCTTGGCAGGGAGCACAGATACGCAGTATTTT.

The chain joins TRBV9 to TRBJ1-4, with a tentative D call TRBD1 (6 bases). Germline loops: CDR1 SGDLS, CDR2 YYNGEE. The CDR3 length is 18 residues. Trimming stripped 3 bases from V and 4 bases from J, with 22 bases between. CDR3 residues: CASSGSGPGGQLNEKLFF. CDR3 coding DNA: TGTGCCAGCAGCGGTTCCGGCCCGGGAGGACAGCTTAATGAAAAACTGTTTTTT. The whole variable domain, filled in from reference TRBV9 and TRBJ1-4, reads DSGVTQTPKHLITATGQRVTLRCSPRSGDLSVYWYQQSLDQGLQFLIQYYNGEERAKGNILERFSAQQFPDLHSELNLSSLELGDSALYFCASSGSGPGGQLNEKLFFGSGTQLSVL.

This rearrangement joins TRBV19 to TRBJ1-5, with D tentatively TRBD1 (6 bases). The germline CDR1 and CDR2 sequences are LNHDA and SQIVND (reference sequence). Trimming took off 3 bases at V and 0 bases at J, with 9 bases between the two ends. CDR3 size: 15 residues. The CDR3 coding sequence is TGTGCCAGTAGTATGACAGGTTATAGCAATCAGCCCCAGCATTTT. Amino acid sequence: CASSMTGYSNQPQHF. The full variable domain, rest sourced from reference TRBV19 and TRBJ1-5, is DGGITQSPKYLFRKEGQNVTLSCEQNLNHDAMYWYRQDPGQGLRLIYYSQIVNDFQKGDIAEGYSVSREKKESFPLTVTSAQKNPTAFYLCASSMTGYSNQPQHFGDGTRLSIL.

The gene calls are TRBV2 and TRBJ2-7, with D maybe TRBD1 (5 bases). Per the germline V gene, CDR1 is SNHLY and CDR2 is FYNNEI. This CDR3 spans 14 amino acids. V lost 6 bases to trimming and J lost 5 bases, with 17 bases between them. This chain's CDR3 is CASRNSPGLDEQYF. The DNA of the CDR3 is TGTGCCAGCAGGAATTCCCCAGGGTTAGACGAGCAGTACTTC.

The chain combines TRBV10-3 with TRBJ1-2; D is unresolved. CDR3 length: 12 residues. V lost 4 bases and J lost 7, with 10 bases in between. Germline CDR1 ENHRY, CDR2 SYGVKD. CDR3 coding DNA: TGTGCCATCAGTGCCGGGGAAGGTGGCTACACCTTC. Translated: CAISAGEGGYTF.

This rearrangement joins TRBV6-5 to TRBJ1-2; D is perhaps TRBD1 (6 bases). V was trimmed by 4 bases and J by 6 bases, leaving 21 bases between them. Per germline, CDR1 MNHEY and CDR2 SVGAGI. This CDR3 region has 16 residues. The CDR3 DNA reads as TGTGCCAGCAGTTTAGGGGCGTGGGGGGGCGGGAATGGCTACACCTTC. The encoded protein is CASSLGAWGGGNGYTF.

CDR3 nucleotide sequence: TGTGCCAGTAGTGTGGGGGAGGAAAACGAGCAGTACTTC. It specifies CASSVGEENEQYF. The chain links TRBV19 to TRBJ2-7, with D perhaps matching TRBD2 (6 bases). Trimming took 5 bases from V and 5 from J, leaving 13 bases between them. The CDR3 totals 13 residues. CDR1 is LNHDA, CDR2 SQIVND, per germline (reference sequence).

This clone was detected ten times or more. The CDR3 region has the DNA TGTGCCAGTAGTGTATCGGACAGATGGAACACTGAAGCTTTCTTT. Translating it yields CASSVSDRWNTEAFF. This chain joins TRBV19 and TRBJ1-1; a possible D gene is TRBD1 (6 bases). The length of the CDR3 is 15 residues. With 5 bases removed from V and 1 base from J, the gap between germline ends came to 14 bases. Germline lookup yields CDR1 LNHDA and CDR2 SQIVND (reference sequence).

This clone was seen a single time. V and J are TRBV6-1 and TRBJ2-1; 13 positions agree with TRBD2. Germline lookup yields CDR1 MNHNS and CDR2 SASEGT. The CDR3 runs to 18 residues. The V gene end was trimmed by 0 bases and the J gene end by 2 bases; junction bases not matched to a gene: 4. The CDR3 DNA reads TGTGCCAGCAGTGAAGCCGCTGGACTAGCGGGGGCCTACAATGAGCAGTTCTTC. The encoded protein is CASSEAAGLAGAYNEQFF.

This chain connects TRBV18 to TRBJ2-3; D is unresolved. This CDR3 contains 18 residues. Germline V gene lookup returns CDR1 KGHSH and CDR2 LQKENI. The germline V and J ends were trimmed by 0 bases and 4 bases, with 20 bases remaining between them. This CDR3 is CASSPPIFDSEAPDTQYF. The CDR3 nucleotides are TGTGCCAGCTCACCACCGATTTTTGACTCAGAAGCCCCAGATACGCAGTATTTT.